This TCR beta chain was sequenced in a study of T cells in Graves' hyperthyroidism and ophthalmopathy. Study-wide results and caveats: The authors' 13 V-J model separated ophthalmopathy from stable hyperthyroidism.

This clonotype was counted at least ten times. Its matching antigen is unknown. It was RNA transcripts that yielded the amplified TCR beta CDR3 regions. Primed by the HTBI set, a first-round RT-PCR was run on the TCR CDR3. TCRdb passed the multiplex PCR reads through MiXCR, listing each CDR3 protein once. The data hold approximately 610,000 distinct CDR3 sequences, with 14% to 15% observed a single time. CDR3 length equals 15 residues. V shed 0 bases and J shed 1 base, with 9 bases lying between them. J is TRBJ2-5 and V is TRBV12-3 or TRBV12-4, with TRBD2 as a possible D gene (6 bases). This sequence originates from a woman in her thirties or forties with Graves' ophthalmopathy. Sequencing was done on a sample of blood. Written as DNA, the CDR3 is TGTGCCAGCAGTTTAGCCGGGGACTCCCAAGAGACCCAGTACTTC. Its protein product is CASSLAGDSQETQYF.